This T cell receptor (beta chain) came from a study of blood T cell repertoires in COVID-19. Across the whole study: T cells, B-cell-depleted T cells, or PBMCs provided the cDNA or gDNA that served as material.

Under the authors' procedure: Reference gene primers were amplified, and this amplification served to estimate nucleated cell counts. Libraries were prepared by immunoSEQ multiplex PCR; TCRdb keeps only in-frame clonotypes and omits some of them. D and trimming were read from the DNA, whereas the V and J calls and clone size are those reported in that table. The sample lists approximately 240,000 clones, 84% occurring once. This clone was observed once. The source material was peripheral blood. The sequence came from a man aged 50 to 60 with acute or convalescent COVID-19.

This chain's CDR3 is CASNYRGPPYEQYF. CDR3 DNA: TGTGCCAGCAATTACAGGGGGCCTCCCTACGAGCAGTACTTC. This chain uses TRBV2 with TRBJ2-7; TRBD1 matches 9 bases. CDR3 length: 14 residues. Germline V gives CDR1 SNHLY, CDR2 FYNNEI. Trimming took 7 bases from V and 2 from J; bases not matched to a gene: 6.